These T cell receptor beta chains were read from a single sample in a study of blood T cell repertoires in COVID-19. Here immunoSEQ multiplex PCR was the method, and the copy in TCRdb shows in-frame clones only, minus some. The sample holds more than 110,000 clones, roughly 85% seen once. The source material was PBMCs or T cells enriched from blood (not recorded which). These receptors all come from a woman aged 45-65 years who had recovered from COVID-19. The conserved cysteine and the conserved F or W are not part of the CDR3 here. D genes are given only for firm matches.

J,V,D,CDR3
TRBJ1-1,TRBV6-5,.,ASIAGATEAF
TRBJ1-5,TRBV2,TRBD1,ASSERGQSSYSNQPQH
TRBJ2-3,TRBV7-9,.,ASSPTTGTDTQY
TRBJ2-7,TRBV3-1/TRBV3-2,.,ASSQEGGTSSREQY
TRBJ1-5,TRBV4-1,TRBD1,ASSQAIATGHQPQH
TRBJ1-6,TRBV18,.,ASSPPRSSYNSPLH
TRBJ2-7,TRBV19,TRBD1,ASSATGGIYEQY
TRBJ2-5,TRBV27,TRBD2,ASSHSWLAGKYQETQY
TRBJ1-2,TRBV19,.,ASRSGGRGYGYT
TRBJ2-5,TRBV5-4,TRBD1,ASSSAGTGLETQY
TRBJ1-1,TRBV30,.,AWRPHKNTEAF
TRBJ2-3,TRBV11-3,.,ASSEWASTDTQY
TRBJ2-3,TRBV5-1,TRBD2,ASSPATPKAGAVPDTQY
TRBJ1-3,TRBV7-8,.,ASSVGGGVGNTIY
TRBJ1-2,TRBV6-5,.,ASSYAEHVDNT
TRBJ1-1,TRBV19,.,ASRLGGQYTEAF
TRBJ1-4,TRBV5-1,TRBD1,ASSGGQALGEKLF
TRBJ1-6,TRBV2,.,ASSVEGSDNSPLH
TRBJ2-1,TRBV6-5,TRBD1,ASSTTQGVYNEQF